A selection of T cell receptor beta chains follows, all from one sample in a study of blood T cell repertoires in COVID-19. This table comes from immunoSEQ multiplex PCR, and its TCRdb copy is limited to in-frame clones, with some not included. In the table there are about 55,000 clones, roughly 80% of which are singletons. The specimen sequenced was peripheral blood. The receptors shown here come from a human donor in a cohort sampled during active or convalescent COVID-19. Both conserved end residues are part of each CDR3. Only some rows state a clone size, as once, few, many or a class for expanded clones.

V: TRBV10-2; J: TRBJ2-5; size: .; CDR3: CASSEGQGKETQYF
V: TRBV30; J: TRBJ1-4; size: .; CDR3: CAWTTKDSTNEKLFF
V: TRBV5-1; J: TRBJ2-2; size: once; CDR3: CASSLSQGGTGELFF
V: TRBV27; J: TRBJ2-3; size: .; CDR3: CASSRTVAGDTDTQYF
V: TRBV6-5; J: TRBJ2-7; size: .; CDR3: CASNRGGSYEQYF
V: TRBV7-2; J: TRBJ2-4; size: .; CDR3: CASSTQDKNIQYF
V: TRBV6-6; J: TRBJ2-7; size: .; CDR3: CASSPPGGQGPHF
V: TRBV6-2/TRBV6-3; J: TRBJ2-5; size: .; CDR3: CASSARQGRVGETQYF
V: TRBV5-6; J: TRBJ2-5; size: .; CDR3: CASSTPLGLAGGGETQYF
V: TRBV27; J: TRBJ1-1; size: .; CDR3: CASSPRQGLNTEAFF
V: TRBV5-1; J: TRBJ1-2; size: .; CDR3: CASSLGANYGYTF
V: TRBV2; J: TRBJ1-2; size: few; CDR3: CASSETGTNYGYTF
V: TRBV30; J: TRBJ1-5; size: .; CDR3: CAWRSRGGASQPQHF
V: TRBV25-1; J: TRBJ1-3; size: few; CDR3: CASSEERDSLGNTIYF
V: TRBV6-5; J: TRBJ2-7; size: .; CDR3: CASRDSLYEQYF
V: TRBV12-5; J: TRBJ2-1; size: .; CDR3: CASEGSEGDEQFF
V: TRBV7-6; J: TRBJ2-1; size: .; CDR3: CASSAQQGLLNNEQFF
V: TRBV2; J: TRBJ1-1; size: .; CDR3: CASSATGGTEAFF
V: TRBV18; J: TRBJ1-1; size: once; CDR3: CASSPTGGSNTEAFF
V: TRBV29-1; J: TRBJ2-2; size: .; CDR3: CSASDSAQRTLFF
V: TRBV5-4; J: TRBJ2-5; size: .; CDR3: CASSRQGQETQYF
V: TRBV6-5; J: TRBJ1-3; size: .; CDR3: CASSSQTGGIANTIYF
V: TRBV6-4; J: TRBJ2-1; size: .; CDR3: CASSDSGTSYNEQFF
V: TRBV28; J: TRBJ1-2; size: .; CDR3: CASRGGQGNYGYTF
V: TRBV11-2; J: TRBJ2-2; size: .; CDR3: CASSLRGGNTGELFF
V: TRBV4-1; J: TRBJ2-7; size: .; CDR3: CASSQGLDSSYEQYF
V: TRBV19; J: TRBJ1-1; size: .; CDR3: CASSIGGRNTEAFF
V: TRBV10-3; J: TRBJ2-3; size: .; CDR3: CAISESRDTQYF
V: TRBV4-3; J: TRBJ2-3; size: .; CDR3: CASSHLTSGTADTQYF
V: TRBV12-3/TRBV12-4; J: TRBJ1-2; size: .; CDR3: CASQTGWVRGYTF
V: TRBV19; J: TRBJ2-3; size: .; CDR3: CASRHRDADTQYF
V: TRBV7-2; J: TRBJ2-7; size: .; CDR3: CASSLERGMYEQYF
V: TRBV19; J: TRBJ2-5; size: .; CDR3: CASSPEYIGGETQYF
V: TRBV5-5; J: TRBJ1-5; size: few; CDR3: CASSSGQGYQPQHF
V: TRBV10-3; J: TRBJ2-2; size: .; CDR3: CAIRSDRTSTGELFF
V: TRBV19; J: TRBJ1-2; size: once; CDR3: CASSYTRRQGTNYGYTF
V: TRBV11-2; J: TRBJ2-5; size: .; CDR3: CASSSGAGGEETQYF
V: TRBV7-2; J: TRBJ2-3; size: .; CDR3: CASSFSTPFTDTQYF
V: TRBV29-1; J: TRBJ2-2; size: .; CDR3: CSVAGHTTGELFF
V: TRBV23-1; J: TRBJ1-6; size: few; CDR3: CASSQLGRDRENSPLHF
V: TRBV7-3; J: TRBJ2-3; size: .; CDR3: CASSSGYLGDTQYF
V: TRBV5-4; J: TRBJ2-6; size: .; CDR3: CASSLDRGSNSGANVLTF
V: TRBV27; J: TRBJ1-1; size: .; CDR3: CATHSLAGKGEAFF
V: TRBV7-2; J: TRBJ1-2; size: .; CDR3: CASSLSLDRGRRNYGYTF
V: TRBV4-1; J: TRBJ2-1; size: .; CDR3: CASSPLGGGYLPSEQFF
V: TRBV11-1; J: TRBJ2-3; size: .; CDR3: CASSLVYGQPHDTQYF
V: TRBV11-2; J: TRBJ1-2; size: .; CDR3: CASSSGLKYGYTF
V: TRBV19; J: TRBJ2-2; size: .; CDR3: CASSTSGGPGELFF
V: TRBV3-1/TRBV3-2; J: TRBJ2-1; size: few; CDR3: CASSQARTGRNEQFF
V: TRBV6-2/TRBV6-3; J: TRBJ2-7; size: .; CDR3: CASSWHSGTPSYEQYF
V: TRBV9; J: TRBJ2-5; size: .; CDR3: CASSPGQGLQETQYF
V: TRBV7-2; J: TRBJ2-7; size: .; CDR3: CASRPSGGAYEQYF
V: TRBV27; J: TRBJ2-7; size: .; CDR3: CASRLDLSPLDEQYF
V: TRBV7-9; J: TRBJ1-1; size: .; CDR3: CASSWPTSEAFF
V: TRBV5-1; J: TRBJ2-5; size: .; CDR3: CASATQRGGQETQYF
V: TRBV11-1; J: TRBJ2-7; size: .; CDR3: CASSRRSLGAPYF
V: TRBV5-5; J: TRBJ1-1; size: .; CDR3: CASSLGESRTEAFF
V: TRBV11-2; J: TRBJ1-2; size: once; CDR3: CASSSPDRGTNGYTF
V: TRBV6-2/TRBV6-3; J: TRBJ1-4; size: .; CDR3: CASSYSSRGASNEKLFF